What follows are 6 T cell receptor beta chains derived from one specimen sequenced in a study of Ad26.COV2.S vaccination and SARS-CoV-2 variants. As to treatment: some 20 received Ad26.COV2.S at low or high dose, single or two shots; several received placebo; per-sample allocation not given. Collection of the samples took place on day 63 after the first injection of vaccine or placebo. This table comes from immunoSEQ multiplex PCR, and its TCRdb copy is limited to in-frame clones, with some not included. The table lists a few hundred thousand clones, over 75% of them singletons, with approximately 3.6% in the top ten. This material consisted of peripheral blood, taken in a trial of Ad26.COV2.S vaccine versus placebo. The receptor source for this set is a person between 18 and 60 years old who received the Ad26.COV2.S COVID-19 vaccine or a placebo.

V is TRBV15 and J is TRBJ2-5; D unclear. Germline values: CDR1 LNHNV, CDR2 YYDKDF (reference sequence). With 3 bases removed from V and 1 base from J, the gap between germline ends came to 15 bases. The CDR3 contains 16 residues. CDR3 loop: CATSSIVALGQETQYF. As DNA, the CDR3 is TGTGCCACCAGCAGTATAGTGGCTTTGGGCCAAGAGACCCAGTACTTC.

DNA of the CDR3: TGTGCCAGCAGCCCAAGTTCAGGGGGGGAAGAGACCCAGTACTTC. This sequence encodes CASSPSSGGEETQYF. The chain uses TRBV7-9 and TRBJ2-5; either TRBD1 or TRBD2 may fit D (7 bases each). Trimming stripped 5 bases from V and 3 bases from J, with 16 bases between. CDR1 is SEHNR and CDR2 is FQNEAQ in the germline V gene (reference sequence). This CDR3 has 15 amino acids. Full variable domain (rest looked up from reference TRBV7-9 and TRBJ2-5): DTGVSQNPRHKITKRGQNVTFRCDPISEHNRLYWYRQTLGQGPEFLTYFQNEAQLEKSRLLSDRFSAERPKGSFSTLEIQRTEQGDSAMYLCASSPSSGGEETQYFGPGTRLLVL.

The chain couples TRBV7-6 to TRBJ2-1, with a tentative D call TRBD2 (6 bases). Germline V CDR1 and CDR2: SGHVS, FNYEAQ. The CDR3 has 16 amino acids. Trimming cost V 3 bases and J 5 bases, with 17 bases left between them. DNA for the CDR3: TGTGCCAGCAGCTTCAAGGACCATGGCGGGGACAATGAGCAGTTCTTC. It codes for CASSFKDHGGDNEQFF.

This clone has a handful of counts. The CDR3 sequence is CASRGRGRNEYGYTF. The CDR3 DNA reads TGTGCCAGCCGGGGTAGGGGCCGGAATGAGTATGGCTACACCTTC. This chain links TRBV5-5 with TRBJ1-2; tentative D call: TRBD1 (5 bases). V was cut by 7 bases and J by 5 bases, with 21 bases left in between. Germline CDR1 SGHKS, CDR2 YYEKEE (reference sequence). The CDR3 extends over 15 amino acids. Combining the CDR3 with reference TRBV5-5 and TRBJ1-2 gives the whole variable domain DAGVTQSPTHLIKTRGQQVTLRCSPISGHKSVSWYQQVLGQGPQFIFQYYEKEERGRGNFPDRFSARQFPNYSSELNVNALLLGDSALYLCASRGRGRNEYGYTFGSGTRLTVV.

The genes are TRBV5-1 and TRBJ2-7, with a weak D call TRBD1 (5 bases). Germline V gene sequence: CDR1 SGHRS, CDR2 YFSETQ. Trimming stripped 0 bases from V and 3 bases from J, with 16 bases between. The CDR3 has 16 residues. The CDR3 DNA is TGCGCCAGCAGCTTGGCCAGTGGGTTACAGGTCTACGAGCAGTACTTC. Its protein is CASSLASGLQVYEQYF.

The V and J genes are TRBV10-3 and TRBJ1-4; no clear D gene. The CDR3 has 13 residues. The ends were cut back, 11 bases at V and 2 bases at J, with 12 bases in the middle. Germline CDR1 and CDR2: ENHRY and SYGVKD. In nucleotides, the CDR3 is TGTGCCTCTGGTGTTGGCACTAATGAAAAACTGTTTTTT. Protein sequence: CASGVGTNEKLFF.